This T cell receptor (beta chain) was sequenced in a study of shared clonotypes between healthy human individuals. V trimming: 9 bases; J trimming: 5 bases; junction bases outside the gene matches: 8. CDR1 SGHNT and CDR2 YYREEE come from the germline V gene (reference sequence). This CDR3 is 13 amino acids long. TCRdb's table, derived via immunoSEQ multiplex PCR, lists solely in-frame clones and lacks some. The data show some 1 million clones, around 76% seen once. Sample: memory CD4+ T cells sorted from blood. Subset defined: CD45RA-negative fraction. V is TRBV5-4 and J is TRBJ2-5; 9 bases are a match to TRBD2. This receptor was obtained from a man between 18 and 29 years old in good health. CDR3 in amino acids: CATASGIAETQYF. DNA for the CDR3: TGTGCCACTGCTAGCGGGATCGCGGAGACCCAGTACTTC.